The next 9 T cell receptor beta chains were all read from a single sample in a study of blood T cell repertoires in COVID-19. Produced via immunoSEQ multiplex PCR; TCRdb's table is partial and in-frame only. Here the sample spans 90,000 to 110,000 clones, approximately 85% being singletons. Sequenced sample: peripheral blood. The receptors were gathered from a man aged 45-60 years with acute or convalescent COVID-19.

The DNA of the CDR3 is TGTGCCAGCAGTTATCAGGGATGGAACACTGAAGCTTTCTTT. Protein: CASSYQGWNTEAFF. The rearrangement joins TRBV27 to TRBJ1-1; D perhaps matches TRBD1 (5 bases). Germline loops: CDR1 MNHEY, CDR2 SMNVEV (reference sequence). V was clipped by 4 bases and J by 1 base, with 10 bases between them. The CDR3 contains 14 residues.

The chain recombines TRBV5-8 with TRBJ1-2; 7 bases match TRBD1. The CDR3 contains 16 residues. CDR1 is SGHTS and CDR2 is YDEGEE in the germline V gene. V was pared by 0 bases and J by 4 bases, with 9 bases of the junction left unmatched. Here the CDR3 DNA reads TGTGCCAGCAGCTTGGACCTCCCAGACAGGGTCTATGGCTACACCTTC. Its protein product is CASSLDLPDRVYGYTF.

V gene TRBV6-6 combines with J gene TRBJ1-5, with a tentative D call TRBD1 (5 bases). Germline CDR1 is MNHNY and CDR2 is SVGAGI (reference sequence). The CDR3 length is 13 residues. The germline V and J ends were trimmed by 8 bases and 0 bases, with 8 bases remaining between them. In DNA, the CDR3 is TGTGCCAGCGGGGACTATAGCAATCAGCCCCAGCATTTT. Amino acid sequence: CASGDYSNQPQHF.

This clone turned up a few times. The chain combines TRBV6-5 with TRBJ1-3; D possibly corresponds to TRBD1 (5 bases). Trimming removed 0 bases from V and 1 base from J, with 7 bases in between. This CDR3 is built from 15 residues. In germline, CDR1 is MNHEY, CDR2 SVGAGI. CDR3 DNA: TGTGCCAGCAGTTACTCTGACAGATCTGGAAACACCATATATTTT. Its protein is CASSYSDRSGNTIYF.

The gene calls are TRBV5-1 and TRBJ2-6; TRBD1 is a possible D gene (6 bases). Trimming cost V 3 bases and J 0 bases, with 13 bases left between them. The CDR3 has 17 residues. Germline CDR1 reads SGHRS; CDR2 reads YFSETQ. This CDR3 is CASSSGQSHSGANVLTF. CDR3 DNA: TGCGCCAGCAGCTCAGGACAGTCCCACTCTGGGGCCAACGTCCTGACTTTC.

CDR3 loop: CASRGRMTGSNQPQHF. DNA for the CDR3: TGTGCCAGCAGAGGACGGATGACAGGGTCGAATCAGCCCCAGCATTTT. The rearrangement links TRBV2 to TRBJ1-5, with 7 bases that match TRBD1. CDR3 size: 16 residues. Per the germline V gene, CDR1 is SNHLY and CDR2 is FYNNEI. The ends lost 6 bases at V and 4 bases at J; junction bases unmatched: 12.

The J gene is TRBJ2-7, the V gene TRBV12-3 or TRBV12-4; tentatively, D is TRBD2 (6 bases). Trimming took off 3 bases at V and 4 bases at J, with 10 bases between the two ends. This CDR3 contains 13 residues. CDR3 nucleotide sequence: TGTGCCAGCAGTTTTACTGGGACTTACGAGCAGTACTTC. It specifies CASSFTGTYEQYF.

V gene TRBV7-8 combines with J gene TRBJ1-1; TRBD1 matches at 9 bases. Per germline, CDR1 SGHVS and CDR2 FQNEAQ. V shed 5 bases and J 10 bases; nucleotides not matched to a gene: 14. The CDR3 spans 15 residues. This CDR3 is CASSPRPGQGSAAFF. CDR3 nucleotide sequence: TGTGCCAGCAGCCCCCGGCCGGGACAGGGATCGGCAGCTTTCTTT.

The J gene is TRBJ1-2, the V gene TRBV7-9; D possibly corresponds to TRBD1 (5 bases). There are 13 residues in the CDR3. V was cut by 2 bases and J by 7 bases, with 11 bases left in between. Germline values: CDR1 SEHNR, CDR2 FQNEAQ (reference sequence). As DNA, the CDR3 is TGTGCCAGCAGCTTATGGGCAGGGTCTGGCTACACCTTC. Its protein product is CASSLWAGSGYTF.